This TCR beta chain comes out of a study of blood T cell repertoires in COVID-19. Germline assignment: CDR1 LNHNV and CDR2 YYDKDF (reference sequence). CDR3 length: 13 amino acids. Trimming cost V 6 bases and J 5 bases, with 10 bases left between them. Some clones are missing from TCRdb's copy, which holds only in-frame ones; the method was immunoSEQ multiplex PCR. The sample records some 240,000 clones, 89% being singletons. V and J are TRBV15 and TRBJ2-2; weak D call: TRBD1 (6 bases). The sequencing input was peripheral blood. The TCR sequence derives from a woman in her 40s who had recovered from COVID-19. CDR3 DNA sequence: TGTGCCACCAGGAGACAGGTAACCGGGGAGCTGTTTTTT. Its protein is CATRRQVTGELFF.